This entry is about one T cell receptor beta chain. Its antigen is not known. The sample is drawn from a study of shared clonotypes between healthy human individuals. Study as a whole: Donor ages ranged 18 to 49 years: a couple of women, a few men.

The CDR3 has 16 residues. The germline V gene has CDR1 SGHTA and CDR2 FQGNSA. J was trimmed by 5 bases and V by 5 bases; bases with no gene match: 11. The naive CD8 subset, CD45RO-negative cells positively selected for CCR7, excluded terminally differentiated effector memory CD45RA+ cells. Findings of the study overall: An expected dependence of interdonor clonotype sharing on sequencing depth was noted. The study found about 4.6% of naive CD4 clonotypes shared across a few donors.

The repertoire was sequenced with immunoSEQ multiplex PCR; TCRdb's copy has only in-frame clones and lacks some. Among more than 2 million clones listed, around 93% were seen once. Sequencing input: naive CD8+ T cells from PBMCs. This sequence originates from a young man in good health. Some clones in this sample may be carry-over from other donors' samples. The gene calls are TRBV7-2 and TRBJ2-5, with TRBD1 matching 10 bases. The CDR3 region has the DNA TGTGCCAGCAGCGGACGACAGGGGGCGACCGTGGAGACCCAGTACTTC. Its protein is CASSGRQGATVETQYF.